These 2 T cell receptor beta chains originate from one sample sequenced in a study of T cell responses to AZD1222 COVID-19 vaccine. Repertoires were generated with immunoSEQ multiplex PCR, while TCRdb's copy carries only in-frame clones and drops some. The sample yields about 100,000 clones, 65% to 90% seen once. The source was peripheral blood, collected on day 0 of AZD1222 vaccination. These receptors were collected from an adult in good health.

This chain links TRBV11-2 with TRBJ2-3, with 8 bases lining up with TRBD1. In germline, CDR1 is SGHAT, CDR2 FQNNGV. The CDR3 runs to 17 residues. Germline trimming cut 9 bases from V and 7 bases from J; bases unmatched to any gene: 21. As DNA, the CDR3 is TGTGCCAGTACAGGGGGGCAACCCCACTCCTCAGTGAATACGCAGTATTTT. Amino acid sequence: CASTGGQPHSSVNTQYF.

A few counts support this clone. The chain links TRBV9 to TRBJ1-2; no firm D call. The CDR3 contains 15 residues. Germline-derived CDR1 and CDR2 are SGDLS and YYNGEE. Trimming shortened V by 6 bases and J by 0 bases, and 15 bases separated the two germline ends. The CDR3 nucleotides read TGTGCCAGCACCCCACAACTCGGGGCTAACTATGGCTACACCTTC. Translated, it gives CASTPQLGANYGYTF.